These 20 T cell receptor beta chains were all obtained from the same sample, sequenced in a study of cytomegalovirus exposure and HLA in healthy donors. PCR amplification relied on 60 Vbeta primers (plus 13 Jbeta primers). Generated by immunoSEQ multiplex PCR, the TCRdb table keeps only in-frame clones and is missing some. The listing records 140,000 or so clones. Sequencing was carried out using PBMCs. These receptors were taken from a male donor in good health and CMV-seronegative.

The chain joins TRBV5-1 to TRBJ2-5, with 14 nucleotides matching TRBD2. CDR3 length equals 15 residues. V lost 3 bases to trimming and J lost 4 bases; unmatched junction nucleotides: 2. The germline gives CDR1 SGHRS, CDR2 YFSETQ. In nucleotides, the CDR3 is TGCGCCAGCAGCTCTGGACTAGCGGGAGGAGAGACCCAGTACTTC. Translated: CASSSGLAGGETQYF.

The chain is built from TRBV19 and TRBJ2-3; 13 bases agree with TRBD2. The J segment lost 1 base and the V segment lost 3 bases, leaving 1 base of the junction unmatched. The CDR3 covers 16 residues. Per germline, CDR1 LNHDA and CDR2 SQIVND (reference sequence). CDR3 sequence (DNA): TGTGCCAGTAGTATCGGACTAGCGGGGGGCACAGATACGCAGTATTTT. The encoded protein is CASSIGLAGGTDTQYF.

V usage is TRBV7-9 and J usage is TRBJ1-1; TRBD1 aligns across 7 bases. Germline values: CDR1 SEHNR, CDR2 FQNEAQ (reference sequence). This CDR3 has 14 residues. After removal of 5 bases from V and 3 bases from J, the junction contained 6 bases not matched to a gene. The CDR3, as DNA: TGTGCCAGCAGCCGAGACAGGGAGGACACTGAAGCTTTCTTT. This translates into CASSRDREDTEAFF.

This chain joins TRBV7-7 and TRBJ2-7, with 8 bases matching TRBD1. From germline, CDR1 is SSHAT and CDR2 FNYEAQ (reference sequence). This CDR3 contains 13 residues. V trimming: 5 bases; J trimming: 6 bases; junction bases outside the gene matches: 6. CDR3 protein: CASSQDRGREQYF. CDR3 coding DNA: TGTGCCAGCAGCCAAGACAGGGGACGCGAGCAGTACTTC.

The V call is TRBV27, the J call TRBJ1-2, with a possible D match to TRBD1 (5 bases). This CDR3 spans 19 amino acids. Trimming pared 0 bases from V and 6 bases from J, leaving 26 bases between. Per germline, CDR1 MNHEY and CDR2 SMNVEV (reference sequence). The CDR3, as DNA: TGTGCCAGCAGTTTATCAGGGGAGGATTGGGTCGCTTTCTTGGATGGCTACACCTTC. This codes for CASSLSGEDWVAFLDGYTF.

The V and J genes are TRBV5-6 and TRBJ2-2; D uncertain. This CDR3 is built from 14 residues. V was cut by 0 bases and J by 5 bases, with 8 bases left in between. In germline, CDR1 is SGHDT, CDR2 YYEEEE. The CDR3 region has the DNA TGTGCCAGCAGCTTGGCGACTTCGACCGGGGAGCTGTTTTTT. Residues: CASSLATSTGELFF.

The chain joins TRBV7-9 to TRBJ1-2; 9 bases are a match to TRBD1. This CDR3 contains 14 residues. The germline V gene has CDR1 SEHNR and CDR2 FQNEAQ (reference sequence). V gave up 3 bases and J gave up 7 bases; unmatched junction bases: 6. This chain's CDR3 is CASSFGQGPAGYTF. The CDR3 region has the DNA TGTGCCAGCAGCTTCGGACAGGGGCCGGCTGGCTACACCTTC.

This chain uses TRBV18 with TRBJ2-1; TRBD1 aligns across 11 bases. This CDR3 has 15 amino acids. The V and J ends lost 2 bases and 8 bases, in that order; junction bases with no gene match: 5. The germline CDR1 and CDR2 sequences are KGHSH and LQKENI. CDR3 in DNA: TGTGCCAGCTCACCAGGGACAGGGGGGTACGATGAGCAGTTCTTC. Residues: CASSPGTGGYDEQFF. Looking up the rest from reference TRBV18 and TRBJ2-1 gives the full variable domain: NAGVMQNPRHLVRRRGQEARLRCSPMKGHSHVYWYRQLPEEGLKFMVYLQKENIIDESGMPKERFSAEFPKEGPSILRIQQVVRGDSAAYFCASSPGTGGYDEQFFGPGTRLTVL.

The CDR3 DNA reads TGTGCCTGGAGTCCGGGACAGGGGAGGGGTGAGCAGTTCTTC. This translates into CAWSPGQGRGEQFF. V is TRBV30 and J is TRBJ2-1, with 10 nucleotides matching TRBD1. J gave up 9 bases and V 2 bases, and 7 bases lay outside the gene matches. This CDR3 contains 14 residues. Germline V gene data show CDR1 as GTSNPN and CDR2 as SVGIG (reference sequence). The variable domain in full, with the rest retrieved from reference TRBV30 and TRBJ2-1, is SQTIHQWPATLVQPVGSPLSLECTVEGTSNPNLYWYRQAAGRGLQLLFYSVGIGQISSEVPQNLSASRPQDRQFILSSKKLLLSDSGFYLCAWSPGQGRGEQFFGPGTRLTVL.

V and J are TRBV4-1 and TRBJ1-4; D call uncertain. Germline CDR1 reads MGHRA; CDR2 reads YSYEKL. CDR3 length: 15 amino acids. V was clipped by 0 bases and J by 2 bases, with 7 bases between them. The CDR3 protein is CASSQDAGTNEKLFF. The DNA of the CDR3 is TGCGCCAGCAGCCAAGACGCAGGCACTAATGAAAAACTGTTTTTT.

The rearrangement links TRBV9 to TRBJ2-7, with 9 bases identical to TRBD1. This CDR3 is built from 15 residues. With V trimmed by 0 bases and J by 4 bases, 5 bases remained unmatched. Germline-derived CDR1 and CDR2 are SGDLS and YYNGEE. The CDR3 region is CASSVGGDRVYEQYF. The DNA for the CDR3 is TGTGCCAGCAGCGTAGGAGGGGACAGGGTATACGAGCAGTACTTC.

The CDR3 DNA sequence: TGTGCCTGGAGCCGTTATACGGGAGCGGTAGACAATGAGCAGTTCTTC. Translation: CAWSRYTGAVDNEQFF. The rearrangement links TRBV30 to TRBJ2-1; D is possibly TRBD2 (6 bases). Germline V gene sequence: CDR1 GTSNPN, CDR2 SVGIG (reference sequence). The CDR3 is 16 amino acids. The V and J ends lost 3 bases and 5 bases respectively, with 20 bases between them.

The V call is TRBV13, the J call TRBJ2-3; 9 bases are a match to TRBD1. Losses at the gene ends were 7 bases for V and 5 bases for J; bases not matched to a gene: 10. The CDR3 extends over 15 amino acids. Germline CDR1 and CDR2: PRHDT and FYEKMQ (reference sequence). In nucleotides, the CDR3 is TGTGCCAGCACTGCGGGACAGGGTAAGGTAGATACGCAGTATTTT. This sequence encodes CASTAGQGKVDTQYF.

The chain links TRBV29-1 to TRBJ2-5; tentative D call: TRBD1 (6 bases). Trimming pared 7 bases from V and 5 bases from J, leaving 17 bases between. The CDR3 runs to 13 residues. Germline CDR1 SQVTM, CDR2 ANQGSEA. The CDR3 here is CSAIRGIGETQYF. The CDR3, as DNA: TGCAGCGCAATTAGGGGGATTGGGGAGACCCAGTACTTC. Full variable domain (rest looked up from reference TRBV29-1 and TRBJ2-5): SAVISQKPSRDICQRGTSLTIQCQVDSQVTMMFWYRQQPGQSLTLIATANQGSEATYESGFVIDKFPISRPNLTFSTLTVSNMSPEDSSIYLCSAIRGIGETQYFGPGTRLLVL.

In the case of this clone: A junction end diverges from the germline sequence, so it may reflect a read error. This chain links TRBV18 with TRBJ1-1; 8 nucleotides align to TRBD1. This CDR3 comprises 15 residues. Germline V gene sequence: CDR1 KGHSH, CDR2 LQKENI. CDR3 nucleotides: TGTGCCAGCTCACCTCTGGACAGGGTGAAAACTGAAGCTTTCTTT. It specifies CASSPLDRVKTEAFF.

The V and J genes are TRBV28 and TRBJ1-5; D is perhaps TRBD1 (6 bases). CDR3 size: 14 residues. Trimming removed 6 bases from V and 11 bases from J, with 20 bases in between. Germline assignment: CDR1 MDHEN and CDR2 SYDVKM. The CDR3 here is CASRGGQEPWAQHF. CDR3 in DNA: TGTGCCAGCAGGGGGGGGCAAGAACCATGGGCCCAGCATTTT.

J is TRBJ1-1 and V is TRBV7-8, with 7 bases lining up with TRBD1. The CDR3 spans 16 residues. V was pared by 5 bases and J by 0 bases, with 9 bases of the junction left unmatched. In germline, CDR1 is SGHVS, CDR2 FQNEAQ. CDR3 coding DNA: TGTGCCAGCAGCCTCACCCCGACAGGGTTGAACACTGAAGCTTTCTTT. This encodes CASSLTPTGLNTEAFF.

The genes are TRBV7-3 and TRBJ2-2; D call uncertain. Trimming pared 2 bases from V and 4 bases from J, leaving 14 bases between. The CDR3 spans 16 residues. Germline assignment: CDR1 SGHTA and CDR2 FQGTGA. The CDR3 loop reads CASSLVFSPRTGELFF. CDR3 nucleotide sequence: TGTGCCAGCAGCTTAGTGTTCTCCCCTCGCACCGGGGAGCTGTTTTTT.

The rearrangement links TRBV29-1 to TRBJ2-7; 8 bases are shared with TRBD2. CDR3 length equals 13 residues. Germline CDR1 reads SQVTM; CDR2 reads ANQGSEA. V gave up 3 bases and J gave up 5 bases; unmatched junction bases: 6. CDR3 region: CSVDGGALDEQYF. For the CDR3, the DNA is TGCAGCGTTGACGGGGGGGCGCTGGACGAGCAGTACTTC.

CDR3: CASSAMNTEAFF. In DNA, the CDR3 is TGTGCCAGCAGTGCTATGAACACTGAAGCTTTCTTT. The chain uses TRBV6-6 and TRBJ1-1; unclear D gene. Trimming pared 5 bases from V and 0 bases from J, leaving 4 bases between. The germline V gene encodes CDR1 MNHNY and CDR2 SVGAGI (reference sequence). The CDR3 length is 12 residues.